One and the same sample provided the 31 T cell receptor beta chains below, sequenced in a study of human T cells and chemical hapten exposure. The time point was: pre-sensitization, week 0. Treatment of the sample: therapeutic diphenylcyclopropenone sensitization with weekly scalp DPC. MiXCR was run by TCRdb on the RACE reads, yielding one entry per CDR3 protein. The sample lists some 60,000 distinct CDR3 sequences, approximately 11% seen once, with 3% to 4.5% in the top ten. The input for sequencing was whole blood, taken in connection with sensitization to the hapten diphenylcyclopropenone (DPC). Receptors originate from a woman aged 40 to 50 with alopecia areata. Some clones in this sample may be carry-over from other donors' samples.

This clonotype was picked up many times. The V gene is TRBV5-1, the J gene TRBJ2-2; D gene ambiguous. The CDR3 runs 15 residues. The germline gives CDR1 SGHRS, CDR2 YFSETQ. The V and J ends lost 4 bases and 1 base respectively, with 11 bases between them. The CDR3 protein is CASSQTGQNTGELFF. CDR3 coding DNA: TGCGCCAGCAGCCAGACGGGTCAGAACACCGGGGAGCTGTTTTTT.

A few counts support this clonotype. The V call is TRBV6-5, the J call TRBJ2-5; TRBD1 might be the D (6 bases). This CDR3 has 11 amino acids. Germline CDR1 MNHEY, CDR2 SVGAGI. V was shortened by 6 bases and J by 6 bases, with 8 bases between the two germline ends. CDR3 amino acids: CASSGTKTQYF. For the CDR3, the DNA is TGTGCCAGCAGCGGGACAAAGACCCAGTACTTC.

CDR3 DNA sequence: TGTGCCAGCAGCGTGACAGGGGGCGTCTACGAGCAGTACTTC. Its protein product is CASSVTGGVYEQYF. V usage is TRBV9 and J usage is TRBJ2-7; 10 nucleotides align to TRBD1. V lost 2 bases and J lost 3; bases outside the gene matches: 2. This CDR3 contains 14 residues. Germline V gene sequence: CDR1 SGDLS, CDR2 YYNGEE.

This clonotype was picked up a small number of times. J is TRBJ2-4 and V is TRBV7-2; D call uncertain. V was cut by 3 bases and J by 4 bases, with 10 bases left in between. The CDR3 extends over 14 amino acids. The V gene's germline CDR1 is SGHTA and CDR2 FQGNSA. The DNA of the CDR3 is TGTGCCAGCAGCTTTGGCGGCGCGAAAAACATTCAGTACTTC. It is translated as CASSFGGAKNIQYF.

In its sample, this clonotype was seen a few times. The chain couples TRBV28 to TRBJ2-7; D is unresolved. This CDR3 is 13 amino acids long. The V end was cut by 5 bases, the J end by 4 bases, with 12 bases between. Germline V gene sequence: CDR1 MDHEN, CDR2 SYDVKM. CDR3 residues: CASSIVTGYEQYF. In nucleotides, the CDR3 is TGTGCCAGCAGTATCGTTACCGGGTACGAGCAGTACTTC.

This clonotype appeared a few times. CDR3 sequence reads: CASSLTSGGAPGAQYF. CDR3 sequence (DNA): TGTGCCAGCAGCTTAACTAGCGGGGGGGCGCCCGGTGCGCAGTATTTT. The chain recombines TRBV7-2 with TRBJ2-3; the match to TRBD2 covers 13 bases. The CDR3 totals 16 residues. Per the germline V gene, CDR1 is SGHTA and CDR2 is FQGNSA. The trim removed 2 bases at V and 10 bases at J, leaving 9 bases unmatched. The full variable domain, its missing parts supplied by reference TRBV7-2 and TRBJ2-3, is GAGVSQSPSNKVTEKGKDVELRCDPISGHTALYWYRQSLGQGLEFLIYFQGNSAPDKSGLPSDRFSAERTGGSVSTLTIQRTQQEDSAVYLCASSLTSGGAPGAQYFGPGTRLTVL.

This chain joins TRBV7-2 and TRBJ2-2; the D call may be TRBD1 or TRBD2 (5 bases each). This CDR3 has 16 amino acids. V gave up 5 bases and J gave up 0 bases, with 13 bases separating them. Germline-derived CDR1 and CDR2 are SGHTA and FQGNSA. CDR3 sequence reads: CASSPRDDTNTGELFF. CDR3 coding DNA: TGTGCCAGCAGCCCAAGGGACGACACGAACACCGGGGAGCTGTTTTTT.

This clonotype was detected only a few times. DNA for the CDR3: TGTGCCAGCAGCCCGGTTGGGACAGGGGTTTACAATGAGCAGTTCTTC. It encodes CASSPVGTGVYNEQFF. This rearrangement joins TRBV7-2 to TRBJ2-1; 10 nucleotides agree with TRBD1. V shed 5 bases and J 4 bases; nucleotides not matched to a gene: 8. This CDR3 is built from 16 residues. Per germline, CDR1 SGHTA and CDR2 FQGNSA.

The chain employs TRBV5-1 and TRBJ2-1; weak D call: TRBD2 (6 bases). This CDR3 has 15 amino acids. Trimming stripped 5 bases from V and 0 bases from J, with 12 bases between. CDR1 is SGHRS and CDR2 is YFSETQ in the germline V gene. CDR3 residues: CASSLASSSYNEQFF. CDR3 in DNA: TGCGCCAGCAGTCTAGCGTCTAGCTCCTACAATGAGCAGTTCTTC.

V and J are TRBV29-1 and TRBJ2-7; D not resolved. Trimming left V 2 bases short and J 0 bases short, with 14 bases between. The CDR3 is 15 amino acids. Looked up from germline, CDR1 is SQVTM and CDR2 is ANQGSEA. The DNA for the CDR3 is TGCAGCGTTGAACTGAGCGCGGCGGCCTCCTACGAGCAGTACTTC. It translates to CSVELSAAASYEQYF.

In this sample, this clonotype turned up many times. The chain carries TRBV14 and TRBJ2-7; D tentatively fits TRBD1 or TRBD2 (5 bases each). From germline, CDR1 is SGHDN and CDR2 FVKESK. This CDR3 is built from 18 residues. The V end lost 0 bases, the J end lost 6 bases, and 24 bases lay between the germline ends. The chain's CDR3 is CASSQDNPLYGTKGEQYF. CDR3 DNA: TGTGCCAGCAGCCAAGATAACCCATTATACGGGACGAAGGGCGAGCAGTACTTC.

Details on this clonotype: A much bigger clone sits one base away, suggesting this may be a read error. The chain combines TRBV3-1 with TRBJ1-1, with 9 bases lining up with TRBD1. The CDR3 loop spans 13 amino acids. The germline V gene has CDR1 LGHDT and CDR2 YNNKEL (reference sequence). The CDR3 spells CTSSGTGRTEAFF. In DNA form, the CDR3 reads TGTACCAGCAGCGGGACAGGGAGGACTGAAGCTTTCTTT. Full variable domain (rest looked up from reference TRBV3-1 and TRBJ1-1): DTAVSQTPKYLVTQMGNDKSIKCEQNLGHDTMYWYKQDSKKFLKIMFSYNNKELIINETVPNRFSPKSPDKAHLNLHINSLELGDSAVYFCTSSGTGRTEAFFGQGTRLTVV.

This clonotype turned up a few times. This rearrangement joins TRBV19 to TRBJ2-7; 7 nucleotides align to TRBD2. Unmatched junction bases numbered 9, after V lost 8 bases and J lost 2 bases. The CDR3 is made up of 14 amino acids. Germline CDR1 and CDR2: LNHDA and SQIVND (reference sequence). CDR3 protein: CASSARGGPYEQYF. CDR3 nucleotide sequence: TGTGCCAGTTCTGCGCGGGGAGGGCCCTACGAGCAGTACTTC.

On this clonotype: A much bigger clone sits one base away, suggesting this may be a read error. This chain uses TRBV6-1 with TRBJ2-5; 7 nucleotides line up with TRBD1. Unmatched junction bases numbered 10, after V lost 5 bases and J lost 4 bases. Looked up from germline, CDR1 is MNHNS and CDR2 is SASEGT. The CDR3 covers 15 residues. CDR3 amino acids: CASSSEVTGRETQYF. In nucleotides, the CDR3 is TGTGCCAGCAGTTCGGAGGTGACAGGGAGAGAGACCCAGTACTTC.

This clonotype was counted only a few times. The gene calls are TRBV5-4 and TRBJ2-5; TRBD2 aligns across 10 bases. V lost 2 bases and J lost 4; bases outside the gene matches: 14. The germline CDR1 and CDR2 sequences are SGHNT and YYREEE (reference sequence). CDR3 length equals 18 residues. The CDR3: CASSFVLAGVGAGETQYF. The DNA of the CDR3 is TGTGCCAGCAGCTTCGTGCTAGCGGGAGTCGGGGCCGGAGAGACCCAGTACTTC.

This clonotype was detected ten times or more. The chain employs TRBV6-1 and TRBJ1-5; weak D call: TRBD1 (5 bases). Germline V lookup: CDR1 MNHNS, CDR2 SASEGT. V lost 7 bases and J lost 3, with 16 bases in between. The CDR3 extends over 15 amino acids. The CDR3 here is CASTTRDGYNQPQHF. CDR3 bases: TGTGCCAGCACTACCCGGGACGGATACAATCAGCCCCAGCATTTT.

The chain uses TRBV9 and TRBJ2-1; 14 bases agree with TRBD2. Germline CDR1 reads SGDLS; CDR2 reads YYNGEE. This CDR3 has 17 residues. V trimming: 2 bases; J trimming: 4 bases; junction bases outside the gene matches: 5. The CDR3 sequence is CASSVQGLAGEYNEQFF. The CDR3 DNA sequence: TGTGCCAGCAGCGTCCAGGGACTAGCGGGAGAGTACAATGAGCAGTTCTTC.

This clonotype was detected ten times or more. The rearrangement joins TRBV6-2 or TRBV6-3 to TRBJ1-5; D remains ambiguous. Germline V gene sequence: CDR1 MNHEY, CDR2 SVGEGT. This CDR3 spans 13 amino acids. Deletions cut 8 bases from V and 6 bases from J, with 14 bases between. The CDR3 nucleotides read TGTGCCAGCCGAGAAGATTGGAGTCAGCCCCAGCATTTT. Residues: CASREDWSQPQHF.

The table lists this clonotype with a few counts. This chain joins TRBV4-1 and TRBJ2-3, with TRBD2 matching over 8 bases. J gave up 4 bases and V 1 base, and 16 bases lay outside the gene matches. Germline CDR1 is MGHRA and CDR2 is YSYEKL. The CDR3 is 19 residues long. The CDR3 DNA is TGCGCCAGCAGCCAAGGGGAAGGGCTAGCGGGCGCAAATTCAGATACGCAGTATTTT. It encodes CASSQGEGLAGANSDTQYF.

J is TRBJ1-3 and V is TRBV3-1; TRBD1 might be the D (5 bases). CDR1 and CDR2 from the germline V gene are LGHDT and YNNKEL (reference sequence). This CDR3 is built from 18 residues. V was trimmed by 2 bases and J by 0 bases, leaving 17 bases between them. The CDR3 reads CASSQLSGWGTSGNTIYF. Written as DNA, the CDR3 is TGTGCCAGCAGCCAACTTTCAGGGTGGGGGACCTCTGGAAACACCATATATTTT.

This clonotype has a count of ten or more. V is TRBV11-2 and J is TRBJ2-1; TRBD2 matches at 9 bases. The germline V gene has CDR1 SGHAT and CDR2 FQNNGV. The CDR3 consists of 15 residues. Trimming removed 6 bases from V and 7 bases from J; junction bases left unmatched: 10. The CDR3 nucleotides are TGTGCCAGCAGTTATAGCGGGGGCCCCCTGAATGAGCAGTTCTTC. Translated, it gives CASSYSGGPLNEQFF.

This clonotype was seen at least ten times. The chain links TRBV11-2 to TRBJ2-1; 8 positions match TRBD2. V shed 4 bases and J 5 bases; nucleotides not matched to a gene: 10. This CDR3 comprises 16 residues. Germline lookup yields CDR1 SGHAT and CDR2 FQNNGV. DNA of the CDR3: TGTGCCAGCAGCTACCTAAGCGGGAGAAAGGACAATGAGCAGTTCTTC. Protein sequence: CASSYLSGRKDNEQFF.

In its sample, this clonotype was seen once. The junction and the germline gene differ at one end; a read error may be behind it. The chain is built from TRBV28 and TRBJ2-1; D is possibly TRBD2 (5 bases). The V gene's germline CDR1 is MDHEN and CDR2 SYDVKM. The CDR3 is 12 amino acids. The CDR3 DNA is TGTGCCAGCAGTTTCCTAGCCTTCCCGCCAGTCTTC. It codes for CASSFLAFPPVF.

The CDR3 sequence is CSVEPGTGAPYEQYF. In DNA, the CDR3 is TGCAGCGTTGAGCCGGGGACAGGGGCCCCCTACGAGCAGTACTTC. The chain employs TRBV29-1 and TRBJ2-7; 10 bases align to TRBD1. The CDR3 runs to 15 residues. The germline gives CDR1 SQVTM, CDR2 ANQGSEA. The V and J ends lost 3 bases and 2 bases, in that order; junction bases with no gene match: 7.

J is TRBJ2-1 and V is TRBV6-4; 13 nucleotides match TRBD2. This CDR3 region has 15 residues. Per the germline V gene, CDR1 is MRHNA and CDR2 is SNTAGT. Trimming at V came to 4 bases and at J to 6 bases, leaving 3 bases not matched to a gene. The CDR3 sequence is CASSAGTSGINEQFF. The CDR3 nucleotides read TGTGCCAGCAGTGCCGGGACTAGCGGGATCAATGAGCAGTTCTTC.

Turning to this clonotype: Relative to the germline gene, one junction end is altered; a read error may explain this. J is TRBJ1-3 and V is TRBV29-1; D remains unclear. CDR1 and CDR2 (germline): SQVTM, ANQGSEA. The CDR3 has 11 residues. The DNA of the CDR3 is TGCAGCGTGGAAGGGGGAAACACCATATATTTT. As protein: CSVEGGNTIYF.

In this sample, this clonotype turned up a few times. This chain uses TRBV13 with TRBJ2-7; D is unresolved. Germline V gives CDR1 PRHDT, CDR2 FYEKMQ (reference sequence). Trimming removed 6 bases from V and 0 bases from J, with 18 bases in between. The CDR3 sequence is 16 residues long. The CDR3 spells CASRPTKGQSSYEQYF. DNA for the CDR3: TGTGCCAGCAGACCAACGAAGGGCCAGAGCTCCTACGAGCAGTACTTC.

This clonotype was observed many times. The chain carries TRBV12-3 or TRBV12-4 and TRBJ2-7, with D perhaps given as TRBD1 or TRBD2 (5 bases each). This CDR3 region has 12 residues. Trimming pared 6 bases from V and 5 bases from J, leaving 11 bases between. The chain's CDR3 is CASSPMGDEQYF. CDR3 nucleotide sequence: TGTGCCAGCAGCCCGATGGGGGACGAGCAGTACTTC.

The J gene is TRBJ2-2, the V gene TRBV4-1; D uncertain. This CDR3 comprises 17 residues. Germline loops: CDR1 MGHRA, CDR2 YSYEKL. The V gene lost 4 bases and the J gene lost 1 base, with 16 bases spanning the gap. The CDR3 protein is CASSRGDRSGNTGELFF. CDR3 bases: TGCGCCAGCAGCCGTGGAGATAGGTCCGGGAACACCGGGGAGCTGTTTTTT.

This chain links TRBV7-9 with TRBJ1-1; the D is unclear. CDR1 and CDR2 (germline): SEHNR, FQNEAQ (reference sequence). Trimming left V 1 base short and J 3 bases short, with 9 bases between. This CDR3 contains 14 residues. The CDR3 spells CASSLVLRYTEAFF. Written as DNA, the CDR3 is TGTGCCAGCAGCTTAGTACTTCGGTACACTGAAGCTTTCTTT.

This chain connects TRBV5-1 to TRBJ2-7, with 8 bases lining up with TRBD1. The J segment lost 2 bases and the V segment lost 3 bases, leaving 10 bases of the junction unmatched. CDR3 length: 16 amino acids. CDR1 is SGHRS, CDR2 YFSETQ, per germline. CDR3 nucleotide sequence: TGCGCCAGCAGCTCCCTTACAGGGGGGACCCCCTACGAGCAGTACTTC. It specifies CASSSLTGGTPYEQYF.